Listed here is a single T cell receptor (beta chain). It lacks a known antigen. The sample holds no much larger clone one base away, and base qualities are not on file. The CDR3 regions of human TCRbeta chains were analyzed by immunosequencing. Per the source publication's procedure: TCRs in the repertoires were matched against a reference library of SARS-CoV-2-specific TCRs that had been generated with the MIRA antigen-specificity platform. Breadth was defined as the fraction of unique TCRs that were SARS-CoV-2-associated, and depth was defined as the fraction of total T cells that were SARS-CoV-2-associated. Using the MIRA data, each spike-specific TCR was mapped to the spike region that the TCR reacts to and placed in a CD4 or CD8 class. Log10-transformed breadth and depth values were compared by one-way ANOVA with Sidak's multiple comparisons tests. The table comes from immuneACCESS by way of TCRdb, which keeps in-frame sequences with V and J called. Part of the clones is missing from these tables; in studies checked, under half for an unresolved V gene and the rest for unknown reasons. V and J calls and clone size come straight from that table; D and trimming were deduced from the DNA. The sample profile shows about 120,000 clones; 85% to 90% of them were found once. The ten largest make up around 8% of the sample.

This sample was taken from a study of T cell responses to AZD1222 COVID-19 vaccine (dated by TCRdb to the early 2020s). Concerning the study at large: Because spike-specific TCR depth and breadth did not differ between the two schedules, AZD1222 recipients who got a second dose at roughly 4 weeks were pooled with those who got a second dose at roughly 12 weeks. TCR sequencing covered roughly 230 trial participants: approximately 200 given two doses of AZD1222 and approximately 26 given two doses of MenACWY control vaccine. Trial participants were enrolled into age subgroups of 18-55, 56-69 and 70-plus years, which contained approximately 150, 30 and 60 TCR-sequenced participants, respectively. Study-level results and caveats: Nearly half of unique spike-specific TCRs reportedly recognized epitopes outside regions mutated in the B.1.351 and B.1.1.7 variants. A significant rise in spike-specific TCR breadth and depth was observed after two AZD1222 doses relative to day 0 and relative to MenACWY recipients. Most participants were white British and females outnumbered males, and the authors suggested that clonal diversity may have been underestimated. No day 14 peak-response samples were available, so repertoires were characterized only after the peak T cell response. Vaccine-associated CD4 TCRs spanned the whole spike protein, with dominant responses in regions 160-218 and 743-854. In the small 56-69-year group, the increase in depth fell short of significance, most likely because of low power. Conclusions about previously exposed vaccinees are limited, since just 5 or 6 AZD1222 recipients were seropositive for SARS-CoV-2 at baseline.

The time point label corresponds to: baseline before first vaccination. Samples from vaccinated people were obtained from the UK trials COV001 and COV002, which included a single-blind randomized controlled phase 2/3 trial of AZD1222 (ChAdOx1 nCoV-19) in healthy adults. For TCRbeta chain sequencing, PBMC samples from trial participants were taken at day 0 and at day 28 after the second dose. The CDR3, cysteine through phenylalanine, is 14 amino acids long. Only CDR3 DNA is held: 42 bases, read in frame from base 1. A distance of 14 bases separates the germline ends of V and J, which lose 6 bases and 5 bases respectively. The germline V gene specifies MNHEY as CDR1 and SVGAGI as CDR2.

This receptor was obtained from an adult in good health. The sequence is built from TRBV6-5 and TRBJ1-5, with no D gene named confidently. The sample was peripheral blood, taken on day 0 of AZD1222 vaccination. The base sequence is TGTGCCAGCAGAAAGCCAGGTTGGGATCAGCCCCAGCATTTT. It encodes CASRKPGWDQPQHF.